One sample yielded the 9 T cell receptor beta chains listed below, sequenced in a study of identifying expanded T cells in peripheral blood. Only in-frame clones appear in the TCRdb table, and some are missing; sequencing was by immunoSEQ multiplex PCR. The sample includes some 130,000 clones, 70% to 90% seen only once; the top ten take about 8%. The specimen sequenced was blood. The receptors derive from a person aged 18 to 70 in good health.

DNA for the CDR3: TGTGCCAGCAGCCCCGCAAATCTCAATTCACCCCTCCACTTT. Translating it yields CASSPANLNSPLHF. The chain combines TRBV7-6 with TRBJ1-6; D gene unclear. The CDR3 runs to 14 residues. Germline V gives CDR1 SGHVS, CDR2 FNYEAQ. V gave up 5 bases and J gave up 7 bases, with 12 bases separating them.

CDR3 sequence: CASSSGQGKGYTF. The CDR3 region has the DNA TGTGCCAGCAGTTCGGGACAGGGTAAAGGCTACACCTTC. The chain has TRBV6-1 and TRBJ1-2; 9 nucleotides align to TRBD1. Per germline, CDR1 MNHNS and CDR2 SASEGT. With V trimmed by 5 bases and J by 8 bases, 6 bases remained unmatched. This CDR3 is 13 amino acids long.

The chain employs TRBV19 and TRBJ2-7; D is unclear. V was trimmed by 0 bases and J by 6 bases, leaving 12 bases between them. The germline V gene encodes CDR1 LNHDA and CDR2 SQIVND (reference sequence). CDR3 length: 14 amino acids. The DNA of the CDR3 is TGTGCCAGTAGTATAGACGGCGTAGCCCTCGAGCAGTACTTC. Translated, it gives CASSIDGVALEQYF.

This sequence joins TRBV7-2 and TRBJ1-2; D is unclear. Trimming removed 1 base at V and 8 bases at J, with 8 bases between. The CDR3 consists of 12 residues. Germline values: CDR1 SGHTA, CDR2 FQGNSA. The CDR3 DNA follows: TGTGCCAGCAGCTTAGTTTTTGGGGGCTACACCTTC. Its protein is CASSLVFGGYTF.

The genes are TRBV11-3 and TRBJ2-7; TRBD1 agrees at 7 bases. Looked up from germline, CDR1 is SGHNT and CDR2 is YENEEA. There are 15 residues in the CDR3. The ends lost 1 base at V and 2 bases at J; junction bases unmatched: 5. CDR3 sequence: CASSLAGTATYEQYF. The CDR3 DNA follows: TGTGCCAGCAGCTTAGCCGGGACAGCAACCTACGAGCAGTACTTC.

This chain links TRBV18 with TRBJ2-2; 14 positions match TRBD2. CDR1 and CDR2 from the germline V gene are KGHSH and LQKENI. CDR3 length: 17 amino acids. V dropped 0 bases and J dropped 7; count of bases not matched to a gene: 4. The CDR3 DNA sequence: TGTGCCAGCTCACCACCGGGACTAGCGGGAGCTGGCGGGGAGCTGTTTTTT. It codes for CASSPPGLAGAGGELFF.

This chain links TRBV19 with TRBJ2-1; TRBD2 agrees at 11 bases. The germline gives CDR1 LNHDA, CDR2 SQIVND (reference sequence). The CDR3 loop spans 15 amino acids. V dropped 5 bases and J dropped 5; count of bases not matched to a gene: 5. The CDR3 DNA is TGTGCCAGTAGTGTCCTAGCGGGGGGTAACAATGAGCAGTTCTTC. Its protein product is CASSVLAGGNNEQFF.

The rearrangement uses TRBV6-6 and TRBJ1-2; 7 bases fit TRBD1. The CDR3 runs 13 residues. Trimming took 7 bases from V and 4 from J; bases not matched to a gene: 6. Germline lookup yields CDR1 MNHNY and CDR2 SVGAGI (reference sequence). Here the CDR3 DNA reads TGTGCCAGCACCCTCAGGGGGTCCTATGGCTACACCTTC. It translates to CASTLRGSYGYTF.

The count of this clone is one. CDR3 sequence (DNA): TGTGCCAGTAGGACAGGGAGTAGCAATCAGCCCCAGCATTTT. Amino acid sequence: CASRTGSSNQPQHF. This chain joins TRBV28 and TRBJ1-5; 8 nucleotides match TRBD1. The CDR3 contains 14 residues. The junction had 4 bases not matched to a gene; V was cut back by 9 bases and J by 0 bases. Per the germline V gene, CDR1 is MDHEN and CDR2 is SYDVKM.